Here is one T cell receptor (beta chain) with its context. Its specificity is unknown. The record originates from a study of T cell responses to AZD1222 COVID-19 vaccine. The study's findings and limits: A rise in Spike-specific TCR breadth and depth followed two AZD1222 doses. Donor demographics were predominantly white British with a female majority; clonal diversity may be underestimated. Baseline testing showed seropositivity in only a handful of AZD1222 recipients. Repertoires were obtained only post-peak T cell response.

This table comes from immunoSEQ multiplex PCR, and its TCRdb copy is limited to in-frame clones, with some not included. The data hold 95,000 to 150,000 clones, with approximately 89% observed a single time. The V gene's germline CDR1 is MRHNA and CDR2 SNTAGT. CDR3 length equals 14 residues. V lost 5 bases to trimming and J lost 1 base, with 9 bases between them. The source of this sequence is an adult who received the AZD1222 COVID-19 vaccine. Sequenced material: peripheral blood, taken 28 days after the second AZD1222 dose. The rearrangement joins TRBV6-4 to TRBJ2-1; D possibly corresponds to TRBD2 (6 bases). The CDR3 region is CASSFSGSYNEQFF. The CDR3 nucleotides read TGTGCCAGCAGTTTTAGCGGTTCCTACAATGAGCAGTTCTTC.